This T cell receptor (beta chain) is drawn from a study of blood T cell repertoires in COVID-19. Study context: Samples taken during acute and convalescent COVID-19 were collected in the United States, Italy and Spain. PBMCs, B-cell-depleted T cells, or T cells were the source of the cDNA or gDNA that made up the material.

Germline V CDR1 and CDR2: SSHAT, FNYEAQ (reference sequence). V lost 5 bases, J lost 3 bases, and 6 bases stayed unmatched. This CDR3 is 17 amino acids long. This table comes from immunoSEQ multiplex PCR, and its TCRdb copy is limited to in-frame clones, with some not included. The sample includes about 300,000 clones, roughly 88% seen only once; the top ten take almost 9.5%. This receptor was taken from a young man with active or convalescent COVID-19. V and J are TRBV7-7 and TRBJ2-6, with 11 nucleotides matching TRBD1. Sequencing was done on a sample of peripheral blood. CDR3 bases: TGTGCCAGCAGCCCCGGGACAGGGGGTGGTGGGGCCAACGTCCTGACTTTC. Its translation: CASSPGTGGGGANVLTF. The complete variable domain, with remaining parts taken from reference TRBV7-7 and TRBJ2-6, reads GAGVSQSPRYKVTKRGQDVTLRCDPISSHATLYWYQQALGQGPEFLTYFNYEAQPDKSGLPSDRFSAERPEGSISTLTIQRTEQRDSAMYRCASSPGTGGGGANVLTFGAGSRLTVL.